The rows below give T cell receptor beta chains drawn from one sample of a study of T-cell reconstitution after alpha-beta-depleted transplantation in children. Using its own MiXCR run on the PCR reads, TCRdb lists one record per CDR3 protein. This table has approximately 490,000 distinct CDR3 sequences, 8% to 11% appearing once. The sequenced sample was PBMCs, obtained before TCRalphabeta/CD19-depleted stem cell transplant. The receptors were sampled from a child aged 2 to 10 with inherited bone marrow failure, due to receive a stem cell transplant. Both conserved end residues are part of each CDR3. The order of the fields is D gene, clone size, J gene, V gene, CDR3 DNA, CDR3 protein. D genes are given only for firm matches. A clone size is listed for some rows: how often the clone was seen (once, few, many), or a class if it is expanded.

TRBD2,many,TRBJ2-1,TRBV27,TGTGCCAGCACCCCGCCGGGACTAGCGGGCGGGTCCTACAATGAGCAGTTCTTC,CASTPPGLAGGSYNEQFF
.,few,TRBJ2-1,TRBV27,TGTGCCAGCAGTCCCTACCGGAGCTCTAATGAGCAGTTCTTC,CASSPYRSSNEQFF
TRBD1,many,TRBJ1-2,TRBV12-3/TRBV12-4,TGTGCCAGCAGTGAAGACAGGGTCTATGGCTACACCTTC,CASSEDRVYGYTF
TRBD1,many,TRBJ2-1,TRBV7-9,TGTGCCAGCAGCTTAGTTTCGGGACAGGGGATTGATGAGCAGTTCTTC,CASSLVSGQGIDEQFF
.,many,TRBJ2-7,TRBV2,TGTGCCAGCAGTGAAGGGGCAGGGGCCCCCTACGAGCAGTACTTC,CASSEGAGAPYEQYF
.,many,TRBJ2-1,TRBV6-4,TGTGCCAGCAGTGACAGCTTGTACAATGAGCAGTTCTTC,CASSDSLYNEQFF
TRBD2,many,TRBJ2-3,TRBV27,TGTGCCAGCAGTTGGCTAGCGGGAGAGGGGGATAGGGGACCAGATACGCAGTATTTT,CASSWLAGEGDRGPDTQYF
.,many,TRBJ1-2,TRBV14,TGTGCCAGCAGCCAAGGGCGTAATGTAGGCTACACCTTC,CASSQGRNVGYTF
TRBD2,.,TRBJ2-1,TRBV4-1,TGCGCCAGCAGCCGAGAGCGGGGAAATGAGCAGTTCTTC,CASSRERGNEQFF
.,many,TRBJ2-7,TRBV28,TGTGCCAGCAGTCCTCCCGGACAGAGCTCCTACGAGCAGTACTTC,CASSPPGQSSYEQYF
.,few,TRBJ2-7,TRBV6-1,TGTGCCAGCACCGACATCGCCGGGAACACCGACGAGCAGTACTTC,CASTDIAGNTDEQYF
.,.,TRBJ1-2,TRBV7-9,TGTGCCAGCAGCTTAGAGTTATCGATAGCGAGTGGCTACACCTTC,CASSLELSIASGYTF
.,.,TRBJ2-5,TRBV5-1,TGCGCCAGCAGCTTGGATGGGGGAGGCGGGGAGACCCAGTACTTC,CASSLDGGGGETQYF
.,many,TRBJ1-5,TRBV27,TGTGCCAGCAGTTTCATCGGGGGGACCAATCAGCCCCAGCATTTT,CASSFIGGTNQPQHF
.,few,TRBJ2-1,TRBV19,TGTGCCAGTAGTATTAAGAGCGGCAATGAGCAGTTCTTC,CASSIKSGNEQFF
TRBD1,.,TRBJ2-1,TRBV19,TGTGCCAGTGGACAGGGGCTATATGAGCAGTTCTTC,CASGQGLYEQFF
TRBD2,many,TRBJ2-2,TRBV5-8,TGTGCCAGCAGCTTGGCTGGGACTAGCGGACCGACCGGGGAGCTGTTTTTT,CASSLAGTSGPTGELFF
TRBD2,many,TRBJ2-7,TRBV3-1,TGTGCCAGCAGCCCTGGTTTCGGCGGGAGTCCCTTCGAGCAGTACTTC,CASSPGFGGSPFEQYF
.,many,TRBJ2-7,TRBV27,TGTGCCAGCATGTGGAACGGGGTACACTCCTACGAGCAGTACTTC,CASMWNGVHSYEQYF
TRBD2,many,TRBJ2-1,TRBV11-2,TGTGCCAGCAGTTTCTTAATATCCGGGACTAGCGGGAGGAATAGGCTGAATGAGCAGTTCTTC,CASSFLISGTSGRNRLNEQFF